A single sample gave rise to the 31 T cell receptor beta chains below, sequenced in a study of OX40 agonist ivuxolimab in advanced cancers. The method was immunoSEQ multiplex PCR; TCRdb's version includes in-frame clones alone and lacks a portion of them. The sample shows tens of thousands of clones, 85% to 90% of them seen only once. The sample was CD4+ or CD8+ T cells sorted from blood, taken in a trial of the OX40 agonist ivuxolimab. Receptors were obtained from an adult with an advanced solid tumor such as melanoma, head and neck, liver or kidney cancer.

The chain's CDR3 is CASSLEQGAYEQYF. The CDR3 bases are TGTGCCAGCAGCTTGGAGCAGGGGGCCTACGAGCAGTACTTC. The chain uses TRBV5-6 and TRBJ2-7; 7 bases line up with TRBD1. J was trimmed by 2 bases and V by 0 bases; bases with no gene match: 2. The CDR3 has 14 residues. CDR1 and CDR2 (germline): SGHDT, YYEEEE.

The gene calls are TRBV5-1 and TRBJ2-5; D gene uncertain. The ends were cut back, 4 bases at V and 1 base at J, with 8 bases in the middle. The CDR3 totals 13 residues. Germline-derived CDR1 and CDR2 are SGHRS and YFSETQ. The CDR3 here is CASSQAVQETQYF. DNA for the CDR3: TGCGCCAGCAGCCAGGCGGTCCAAGAGACCCAGTACTTC. Full variable domain (rest looked up from reference TRBV5-1 and TRBJ2-5): KAGVTQTPRYLIKTRGQQVTLSCSPISGHRSVSWYQQTPGQGLQFLFEYFSETQRNKGNFPGRFSGRQFSNSRSEMNVSTLELGDSALYLCASSQAVQETQYFGPGTRLLVL.

The chain employs TRBV5-8 and TRBJ2-1; D is perhaps TRBD2 (6 bases). Germline values: CDR1 SGHTS, CDR2 YDEGEE. V lost 3 bases, J lost 6 bases, and 13 bases lay in between. This CDR3 region has 14 residues. CDR3 sequence: CASSSGLEFNEQFF. The CDR3 nucleotides are TGTGCCAGCAGCTCGGGACTGGAATTCAATGAGCAGTTCTTC.

The chain links TRBV5-1 to TRBJ2-1, with D possibly TRBD1 on 5 matching bases. This CDR3 is 15 amino acids long. Germline V gene data show CDR1 as SGHRS and CDR2 as YFSETQ. The V and J ends lost 0 bases and 0 bases respectively, with 7 bases between them. CDR3 residues: CASSLEGYSYNEQFF. The CDR3 region has the DNA TGCGCCAGCAGCTTGGAGGGGTACTCCTACAATGAGCAGTTCTTC.

The chain has TRBV27 and TRBJ1-3; TRBD1 matches 9 bases. J gave up 2 bases and V 5 bases, and 7 bases lay outside the gene matches. Germline V gene data show CDR1 as MNHEY and CDR2 as SMNVEV (reference sequence). CDR3 length equals 16 residues. For the CDR3, the DNA is TGTGCCAGCAGTCGGGGACAGGGCATACCTGGAAACACCATATATTTT. Its protein product is CASSRGQGIPGNTIYF.

As regards this clone: The junction does not match germline at one end; this may be a read error. Additional DNA sequences in this sample encode the identical CDR3. The chain recombines TRBV6-5 with TRBJ1-1; no clear D gene. The CDR3 extends over 14 amino acids. Germline V gene data show CDR1 as MNHEY and CDR2 as SVGAGI. The CDR3 coding sequence is TGTGCCAGCTGCCCGGGAAACACGAACACTGAGGCTTTCTTT. Amino acids: CASCPGNTNTEAFF.

This clone was counted once. The rearrangement uses TRBV7-6 and TRBJ2-7; 8 bases match TRBD2. Unmatched junction bases numbered 13, after V lost 1 base and J lost 2 bases. This CDR3 spans 18 amino acids. CDR1 is SGHVS, CDR2 FNYEAQ, per germline. CDR3 residues: CASSLGSLVKAGAYEQYF. The CDR3 DNA sequence: TGTGCCAGCAGCTTAGGTTCCTTGGTAAAAGCGGGGGCCTACGAGCAGTACTTC.

The chain has TRBV9 and TRBJ2-7; TRBD2 matches at 7 bases. CDR1 and CDR2 (germline): SGDLS, YYNGEE. There are 14 residues in the CDR3. V trimming: 0 bases; J trimming: 6 bases; junction bases outside the gene matches: 6. The CDR3 region is CASSVVAGAGEQYF. The DNA for the CDR3 is TGTGCCAGCAGCGTAGTGGCGGGAGCTGGCGAGCAGTACTTC.

The chain uses TRBV10-2 and TRBJ2-3, with 8 bases matching TRBD1. The germline CDR1 and CDR2 sequences are WSHSY and SAAADI. V trimming: 4 bases; J trimming: 1 base; junction bases outside the gene matches: 10. This CDR3 is 17 amino acids long. The CDR3 bases are TGCGCCAGCAGTGGCTCAGAACTGACAGGGGGCACAGATACGCAGTATTTT. It encodes CASSGSELTGGTDTQYF.

The count of this clone is one. This chain joins TRBV6-1 and TRBJ1-1; D ambiguous. CDR3 length: 12 amino acids. Trimming cost V 6 bases and J 7 bases, with 12 bases left between them. In germline, CDR1 is MNHNS, CDR2 SASEGT. CDR3 in amino acids: CASSPNEFEAFF. DNA for the CDR3: TGTGCCAGCAGCCCCAACGAGTTTGAAGCTTTCTTT.

This clone was seen only once. The chain has TRBV5-4 and TRBJ2-2, with 8 bases identical to TRBD1. This CDR3 has 15 residues. Trimming cost V 4 bases and J 7 bases; bases outside gene matches: 9. Germline V lookup: CDR1 SGHNT, CDR2 YYREEE (reference sequence). As DNA, the CDR3 is TGTGCCAGCAGCAGGACAGGGCGAAGCGGCGGGGAGCTGTTTTTT. The encoded protein is CASSRTGRSGGELFF.

The chain carries TRBV7-9 and TRBJ1-1; the D gene is possibly TRBD1 (5 bases). Per germline, CDR1 SEHNR and CDR2 FQNEAQ (reference sequence). The germline V and J ends were trimmed by 5 bases and 7 bases, with 11 bases remaining between them. The CDR3 loop spans 12 amino acids. The CDR3 DNA sequence: TGTGCCAGCAGCCCGCAGGGATATGAAGCTTTCTTT. It codes for CASSPQGYEAFF.

V usage is TRBV28 and J usage is TRBJ2-2; D could derive from TRBD1 or TRBD2 (5 bases each). The CDR3 consists of 15 residues. Germline values: CDR1 MDHEN, CDR2 SYDVKM. V was trimmed by 5 bases and J by 7 bases, leaving 17 bases between them. The CDR3 DNA reads as TGTGCCAGCAGTGTAAGGGGACCGTATGGCGGGGAGCTGTTTTTT. Amino acid sequence: CASSVRGPYGGELFF.

This rearrangement joins TRBV7-3 to TRBJ2-5; D possibly corresponds to TRBD2 (5 bases). The CDR3 is made up of 14 amino acids. The V gene's germline CDR1 is SGHTA and CDR2 FQGTGA. Trimming stripped 5 bases from V and 2 bases from J, with 12 bases between. In nucleotides, the CDR3 is TGTGCCAGCAGCCCCGGACTGGAGCAAGAGACCCAGTACTTC. The encoded protein is CASSPGLEQETQYF.

The chain uses TRBV4-2 and TRBJ2-2; D not certain. This CDR3 is built from 15 residues. Germline values: CDR1 LGHNA, CDR2 YNFKEQ. The germline V and J ends were trimmed by 1 base and 6 bases, with 12 bases remaining between them. Here the CDR3 reads CASSQVSGAPGELFF. The CDR3 DNA reads TGTGCCAGCAGCCAAGTCTCGGGCGCCCCCGGGGAGCTGTTTTTT.

The chain recombines TRBV27 with TRBJ2-7, with a tentative D call TRBD1 (5 bases). V was cut by 2 bases and J by 2 bases, with 13 bases left in between. The germline V gene has CDR1 MNHEY and CDR2 SMNVEV (reference sequence). CDR3 size: 15 residues. CDR3 DNA: TGTGCCAGCAGTTTAAGATCCGGACACACCTACGAGCAGTACTTC. This codes for CASSLRSGHTYEQYF.

V and J are TRBV9 and TRBJ2-1; the match to TRBD2 covers 9 bases. Per germline, CDR1 SGDLS and CDR2 YYNGEE. V was pared by 0 bases and J by 7 bases, with 2 bases of the junction left unmatched. The CDR3 runs 14 residues. CDR3 nucleotides: TGTGCCAGCAGCGTAGTAGCGGGAGTAAATGAGCAGTTCTTC. This gives the protein CASSVVAGVNEQFF.

The chain carries TRBV9 and TRBJ2-7; 8 bases agree with TRBD1. The CDR3 is made up of 20 amino acids. Germline CDR1 is SGDLS and CDR2 is YYNGEE. The junction had 20 bases not matched to a gene; V was cut back by 2 bases and J by 1 base. CDR3 nucleotide sequence: TGTGCCAGCAGCGTTCCGGGACAGGTTCCTGTTACCGCCCGGTCCTACGAGCAGTACTTC. Its translation: CASSVPGQVPVTARSYEQYF.

Only one count was recorded for this clone. V and J are TRBV2 and TRBJ2-7; D is possibly TRBD1 (6 bases). The CDR3 runs to 15 residues. V was trimmed by 9 bases and J by 0 bases, leaving 18 bases between them. Germline values: CDR1 SNHLY, CDR2 FYNNEI. This chain's CDR3 is CASRDRLMSSYEQYF. The CDR3 bases are TGTGCCAGTAGAGACAGGCTGATGAGCTCCTACGAGCAGTACTTC.

This chain links TRBV5-4 with TRBJ1-5, with 7 positions matching TRBD1. With V trimmed by 2 bases and J by 6 bases, 8 bases remained unmatched. Per the germline V gene, CDR1 is SGHNT and CDR2 is YYREEE (reference sequence). The CDR3 totals 15 residues. DNA for the CDR3: TGTGCCAGCAGCTTAGGAGGTACAGGGGCTCAGCCCCAGCATTTT. Amino acids: CASSLGGTGAQPQHF.

This chain uses TRBV7-9 with TRBJ1-2, with no clear D. Trimming took 1 base from V and 7 from J, leaving 7 bases between them. The length of the CDR3 is 12 residues. In germline, CDR1 is SEHNR, CDR2 FQNEAQ (reference sequence). The chain's CDR3 is CASSLVEGGYTF. The CDR3 nucleotides are TGTGCCAGCAGCTTAGTTGAGGGTGGCTACACCTTC. Looking up the rest from reference TRBV7-9 and TRBJ1-2 gives the full variable domain: DTGVSQNPRHKITKRGQNVTFRCDPISEHNRLYWYRQTLGQGPEFLTYFQNEAQLEKSRLLSDRFSAERPKGSFSTLEIQRTEQGDSAMYLCASSLVEGGYTFGSGTRLTVV.

This chain joins TRBV10-3 and TRBJ2-2; a weak D match, TRBD1 (5 bases). Looked up from germline, CDR1 is ENHRY and CDR2 is SYGVKD. V lost 2 bases to trimming and J lost 7 bases, with 11 bases between them. The CDR3 loop spans 14 amino acids. CDR3 DNA: TGTGCCATCAGTGAGCAGGGTTTTAGCGGGGAGCTGTTTTTT. Its translation is CAISEQGFSGELFF.

This clone came up a few times. V is TRBV7-9 and J is TRBJ2-5; D is ambiguous. In germline, CDR1 is SEHNR, CDR2 FQNEAQ (reference sequence). V gave up 5 bases and J gave up 0 bases, with 13 bases separating them. The CDR3 is 15 residues long. The CDR3 loop reads CASSPSATYQETQYF. The CDR3 region has the DNA TGTGCCAGCAGCCCGTCGGCAACGTACCAAGAGACCCAGTACTTC.

V usage is TRBV27 and J usage is TRBJ1-6, with D maybe TRBD1 (5 bases). V was shortened by 5 bases and J by 14 bases, with 16 bases between the two germline ends. The CDR3 has 13 residues. Germline V CDR1 and CDR2: MNHEY, SMNVEV (reference sequence). CDR3 sequence (DNA): TGTGCCAGCAGTCTCCGACAGACTGGGGCCCTCCACTTT. This codes for CASSLRQTGALHF.

This rearrangement joins TRBV28 to TRBJ1-2; 7 bases agree with TRBD1. The CDR3 is 12 amino acids. Per germline, CDR1 MDHEN and CDR2 SYDVKM. The J segment lost 8 bases and the V segment lost 5 bases, leaving 5 bases of the junction unmatched. Written as DNA, the CDR3 is TGTGCCAGCAGTCTCACAGGGGACGGCTACACCTTC. Translating it yields CASSLTGDGYTF.

This CDR3 is CASSLGGSRWETQYF. The CDR3 DNA follows: TGTGCCAGCAGCTTAGGTGGGAGCAGGTGGGAGACCCAGTACTTC. The V gene is TRBV7-9, the J gene TRBJ2-5, with TRBD2 as a possible D gene (5 bases). There are 15 residues in the CDR3. Trimming left V 1 base short and J 5 bases short, with 14 bases between. The germline V gene has CDR1 SEHNR and CDR2 FQNEAQ (reference sequence).

The CDR3 here is CASSHGTSSYEQYF. The CDR3 bases are TGTGCCAGCAGCCACGGGACTAGTTCCTACGAGCAGTACTTC. V and J are TRBV7-2 and TRBJ2-7; the match to TRBD2 covers 8 bases. This CDR3 spans 14 amino acids. After removal of 5 bases from V and 1 base from J, the junction contained 4 bases not matched to a gene. From germline, CDR1 is SGHTA and CDR2 FQGNSA.

V gene TRBV28 combines with J gene TRBJ2-1; a possible D gene is TRBD1 (6 bases). The V and J ends lost 4 bases and 4 bases respectively, with 8 bases between them. Looked up from germline, CDR1 is MDHEN and CDR2 is SYDVKM. The CDR3 is 13 amino acids. The CDR3 nucleotides read TGTGCCAGCAGTTCAGGGGTGTACAATGAGCAGTTCTTC. Translating it yields CASSSGVYNEQFF.

The CDR3: CASSLRRGVKSSYEQYF. The DNA for the CDR3 is TGTGCCAGCAGCTTAAGACGTGGAGTTAAGAGCTCCTACGAGCAGTACTTC. The chain joins TRBV13 to TRBJ2-7; D remains unclear. Trimming shortened V by 2 bases and J by 0 bases, and 17 bases separated the two germline ends. Per the germline V gene, CDR1 is PRHDT and CDR2 is FYEKMQ (reference sequence). The length of the CDR3 is 17 residues.

CDR3 protein: CASSRDTTGETQYF. For the CDR3, the DNA is TGTGCCAGCAGTCGGGACACCACGGGAGAGACCCAGTACTTC. The chain couples TRBV2 to TRBJ2-5; a weak D match, TRBD1 (6 bases). V was pared by 5 bases and J by 4 bases, with 14 bases between. This CDR3 has 14 amino acids. The germline gives CDR1 SNHLY, CDR2 FYNNEI.

The CDR3 coding sequence is TGTGCCAGCAGTTTTCCGCCGGGACAGAGAAATGAAAAACTGTTTTTT. Translated, it gives CASSFPPGQRNEKLFF. J is TRBJ1-4 and V is TRBV28; 7 nucleotides match TRBD1. V lost 3 bases and J lost 5; bases outside the gene matches: 9. CDR1 is MDHEN, CDR2 SYDVKM, per germline. The CDR3 spans 16 residues.